The 17 T cell receptor beta chains listed next were all sequenced from one sample in a study of PD-L1 blockade in urothelial cancer. Libraries were prepared by immunoSEQ multiplex PCR; TCRdb keeps only in-frame clonotypes and omits some of them. Here the sample spans roughly 120,000 clones, around 93% being singletons. The time point here: peripheral blood 6 weeks after treatment start. The source was PBMCs, collected around atezolizumab (anti-PD-L1) treatment. The receptors stem from a man in his 60s with urothelial cancer.

The rearrangement joins TRBV9 to TRBJ2-7; perhaps TRBD1 as D (5 bases). V gave up 0 bases and J gave up 2 bases, with 9 bases separating them. There are 14 residues in the CDR3. Germline loops: CDR1 SGDLS, CDR2 YYNGEE. The CDR3 nucleotides are TGTGCCAGCAGCGTAGGAACAGGTGCCTACGAGCAGTACTTC. Its protein product is CASSVGTGAYEQYF.

As regards this clone: This sample also contains other DNA sequences that code for the same CDR3. The gene calls are TRBV7-2 and TRBJ2-7, with D uncertain. The length of the CDR3 is 12 residues. The germline gives CDR1 SGHTA, CDR2 FQGNSA. The V end was cut by 1 base, the J end by 6 bases, with 7 bases between. CDR3 in DNA: TGTGCCAGCAGCTTAGAAGTCGGCGAGCAGTACTTC. Its translation is CASSLEVGEQYF.

This clone was recorded only once. The V gene is TRBV19, the J gene TRBJ2-1; TRBD2 aligns across 8 bases. From germline, CDR1 is LNHDA and CDR2 SQIVND (reference sequence). The CDR3 spans 13 residues. Unmatched junction bases numbered 2, after V lost 6 bases and J lost 4 bases. The CDR3 protein is CASSGGGYNEQFF. Here the CDR3 DNA reads TGTGCCAGTAGCGGGGGGGGATACAATGAGCAGTTCTTC.

The chain is built from TRBV25-1 and TRBJ1-2; D gene ambiguous. The CDR3 is 13 residues long. Per the germline V gene, CDR1 is MGHDK and CDR2 is SYGVNS. The germline V and J ends were trimmed by 0 bases and 8 bases, with 10 bases remaining between them. CDR3 sequence reads: CASSEYGRQGYTF. CDR3 in DNA: TGTGCCAGCAGTGAATATGGCAGGCAGGGCTACACCTTC.

This clone was picked up one time. The chain employs TRBV5-1 and TRBJ1-2; 9 bases match TRBD1. The germline V gene has CDR1 SGHRS and CDR2 YFSETQ. Trimming took 7 bases from V and 7 from J; bases not matched to a gene: 11. This CDR3 contains 14 residues. CDR3 in amino acids: CASQTRTGDGGYTF. The CDR3 DNA follows: TGCGCCAGCCAAACACGGACAGGGGACGGTGGCTACACCTTC.

The chain uses TRBV6-5 and TRBJ1-2, with D maybe TRBD1 (5 bases). The CDR3 is made up of 13 amino acids. The germline gives CDR1 MNHEY, CDR2 SVGAGI. Deletions cut 6 bases from V and 6 bases from J, with 14 bases between. CDR3 in amino acids: CASSLRGGHGYTF. The CDR3 DNA is TGTGCCAGCAGCCTACGCGGGGGTCATGGCTACACCTTC.

This rearrangement joins TRBV28 to TRBJ2-7, with a possible D match to TRBD1 (6 bases). Germline CDR1 MDHEN, CDR2 SYDVKM. The V gene lost 2 bases and the J gene lost 2 bases, with 16 bases spanning the gap. The CDR3 spans 16 residues. CDR3 nucleotide sequence: TGTGCCAGCAGTTTAATGTCTGGCAGGGGAACCTACGAGCAGTACTTC. Translated: CASSLMSGRGTYEQYF.

The V gene is TRBV4-3, the J gene TRBJ2-2, with D possibly being TRBD2 (5 bases). CDR3 length: 18 residues. Germline-derived CDR1 and CDR2 are LGHNA and YSLEER. The V gene lost 1 base and the J gene lost 1 base, with 16 bases spanning the gap. The CDR3 bases are TGCGCCAGCAGCCAAGTAGGAGGCCGCCTGCTGAACACCGGGGAGCTGTTTTTT. Encoded protein: CASSQVGGRLLNTGELFF.

V gene TRBV2 combines with J gene TRBJ2-3; D is unresolved. CDR3 size: 14 residues. V lost 8 bases, J lost 0 bases, and 12 bases lay in between. Germline V lookup: CDR1 SNHLY, CDR2 FYNNEI. CDR3 in amino acids: CASDSQSSTDTQYF. The DNA for the CDR3 is TGTGCCAGCGATTCCCAGTCTAGCACAGATACGCAGTATTTT.

The chain is built from TRBV7-8 and TRBJ2-2; 8 bases agree with TRBD2. Looked up from germline, CDR1 is SGHVS and CDR2 is FQNEAQ. The V and J ends lost 2 bases and 2 bases, in that order; junction bases with no gene match: 4. The CDR3 is 16 residues long. The CDR3 loop is CASSLSGGVNTGELFF. Here the CDR3 DNA reads TGTGCCAGCAGCTTATCCGGGGGGGTTAACACCGGGGAGCTGTTTTTT.

This clone was observed once. The V call is TRBV6-1, the J call TRBJ2-3; a weak D match, TRBD1 (6 bases). V was cut by 3 bases and J by 1 base, with 8 bases left in between. The CDR3 runs 14 residues. Germline V gives CDR1 MNHNS, CDR2 SASEGT. CDR3 coding DNA: TGTGCCAGCAGTGAGGGGGCCGGCACAGATACGCAGTATTTT. Translated, it gives CASSEGAGTDTQYF.

V gene TRBV30 combines with J gene TRBJ1-1, with D maybe TRBD1 (6 bases). Germline CDR1 GTSNPN, CDR2 SVGIG (reference sequence). Trimming removed 4 bases at V and 0 bases at J, with 15 bases between. CDR3 length equals 15 residues. The CDR3 sequence: CAWNGGTNMNTEAFF. CDR3 DNA: TGTGCCTGGAACGGGGGGACAAACATGAACACTGAAGCTTTCTTT.

The chain joins TRBV6-1 to TRBJ1-1; possibly TRBD1 for D (5 bases). Germline V gene sequence: CDR1 MNHNS, CDR2 SASEGT. The germline V and J ends were trimmed by 5 bases and 3 bases, with 13 bases remaining between them. This CDR3 has 14 amino acids. The CDR3 loop is CASSLGQKDTEAFF. The CDR3 coding sequence is TGTGCCAGCAGTCTCGGACAAAAGGACACTGAAGCTTTCTTT.

The rearrangement joins TRBV5-5 to TRBJ2-5, with no clear D. Germline V gene lookup returns CDR1 SGHKS and CDR2 YYEKEE (reference sequence). V was pared by 2 bases and J by 2 bases, with 13 bases between. This CDR3 is 15 amino acids long. The CDR3 here is CASSFHPESQETQYF. As DNA, the CDR3 is TGTGCCAGCAGCTTCCATCCAGAATCACAAGAGACCCAGTACTTC.

This clone was seen a single time. The chain uses TRBV5-4 and TRBJ2-1; 13 nucleotides agree with TRBD2. Germline V gene lookup returns CDR1 SGHNT and CDR2 YYREEE (reference sequence). V lost 4 bases, J lost 8 bases, and 9 bases stayed unmatched. The CDR3 runs to 16 residues. This chain's CDR3 is CASSRYSGTSGDEQFF. In DNA, the CDR3 is TGTGCCAGCAGCCGATATTCCGGGACTAGCGGGGATGAGCAGTTCTTC. The full variable domain, its missing parts supplied by reference TRBV5-4 and TRBJ2-1, is ETGVTQSPTHLIKTRGQQVTLRCSSQSGHNTVSWYQQALGQGPQFIFQYYREEENGRGNFPPRFSGLQFPNYSSELNVNALELDDSALYLCASSRYSGTSGDEQFFGPGTRLTVL.

The chain is built from TRBV28 and TRBJ2-1; possible D gene TRBD2, 6 bases. The CDR3 runs to 16 residues. Germline V gene data show CDR1 as MDHEN and CDR2 as SYDVKM. Trimming removed 2 bases from V and 2 bases from J, with 13 bases in between. The CDR3 is CASSLEGRLAYNEQFF. The CDR3 nucleotides read TGTGCCAGCAGTTTAGAGGGGCGACTAGCCTACAATGAGCAGTTCTTC. Combining the CDR3 with reference TRBV28 and TRBJ2-1 gives the whole variable domain DVKVTQSSRYLVKRTGEKVFLECVQDMDHENMFWYRQDPGLGLRLIYFSYDVKMKEKGDIPEGYSVSREKKERFSLILESASTNQTSMYLCASSLEGRLAYNEQFFGPGTRLTVL.

This clone has just one count. This chain joins TRBV6-1 and TRBJ2-3; the D is unclear. V shed 2 bases and J shed 1 base, with 7 bases lying between them. Germline loops: CDR1 MNHNS, CDR2 SASEGT. This CDR3 is built from 14 residues. CDR3 coding DNA: TGTGCCAGCAGTGAAACACGGGGCACAGATACGCAGTATTTT. Its protein product is CASSETRGTDTQYF.